This T cell receptor beta chain was sequenced during a study of T cells in Graves' hyperthyroidism and ophthalmopathy. Diagnosis rested on symptoms, serum thyroxine and TRAb, thyroid ultrasound, and orbital computed tomography. Whole-study findings and limits: In the analysis, a 13 V-J model separated ophthalmopathy from stable hyperthyroidism. Ophthalmopathy got predicted by the model a median about 6.7 months before its onset.

The germline V and J ends were trimmed by 3 bases and 4 bases, with 7 bases remaining between them. CDR3 length: 11 residues. Germline V gene lookup returns CDR1 SQVTM and CDR2 ANQGSEA. This clonotype was detected many times. Its matching antigen is unknown. RNA transcripts were the template for amplifying TCR beta CDR3 regions. During a first-round RT-PCR of the TCR CDR3, the HTBI primer set was used. TCRdb reprocessed the multiplex PCR reads with MiXCR, giving one entry per CDR3 protein. The sample lists 480,000 or so distinct CDR3 sequences; 35% to 50% were seen once. The chain employs TRBV29-1 and TRBJ2-7; unclear D gene. The clonotype comes from an adult woman with Graves' disease, either hyperthyroidism or ophthalmopathy (not recorded which). Sequencing was performed on peripheral blood or thyroid tissue (not recorded which). CDR3 residues: CSVDSGYEQYF. The CDR3 DNA sequence: TGCAGCGTTGACTCCGGGTACGAGCAGTACTTC.